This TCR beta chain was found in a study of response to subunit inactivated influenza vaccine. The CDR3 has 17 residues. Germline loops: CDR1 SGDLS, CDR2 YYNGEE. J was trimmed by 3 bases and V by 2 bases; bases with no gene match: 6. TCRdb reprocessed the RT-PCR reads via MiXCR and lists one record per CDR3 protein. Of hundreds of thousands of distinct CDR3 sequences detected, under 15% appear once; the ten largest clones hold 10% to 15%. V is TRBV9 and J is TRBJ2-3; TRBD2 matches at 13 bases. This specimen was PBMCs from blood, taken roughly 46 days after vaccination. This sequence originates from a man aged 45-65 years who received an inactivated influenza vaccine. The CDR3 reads CASSVGTSGKETDTQYF. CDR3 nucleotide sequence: TGTGCCAGCAGCGTCGGGACTAGCGGGAAAGAGACAGATACGCAGTATTTT.